These T cell receptor beta chains were read from a single sample in a study of blood T cells in healthy people across ages. TCRdb analysed the 5' RACE reads with MiXCR anew, one entry per CDR3 protein. Of around 1.5 million distinct CDR3 sequences listed, roughly 45% were seen once; the top ten hold 7.9%. Sequencing input: blood. These receptors all come from a woman under 30 in good health. The CDR3 runs from the conserved cysteine through the conserved F or W. The order of the fields is J gene, clone size, V gene, D gene, CDR3 DNA, CDR3 protein. A D gene is named only where the DNA matches it firmly. Size is stated for part of the rows, as once, few or many counts, or as a class when the clone is expanded.

TRBJ2-1	-	TRBV30	TRBD2	TGTGCCTGGAGACGAGTGGCGGGGGTTGGCAATGAGCAGTTCTTC	CAWRRVAGVGNEQFF
TRBJ2-5	few	TRBV20-1	-	TGCAGTGCTAGTGCGTTAAGAAGGGGGGGAGAGACCCAGTACTTC	CSASALRRGGETQYF
TRBJ2-3	-	TRBV12-3/TRBV12-4	TRBD2	TGTGCCAGCGGCGGGGGGTTGGTTACAGATACGCAGTATTTT	CASGGGLVTDTQYF
TRBJ1-5	-	TRBV6-5	-	TGTGCCATTTGTTCGGGGGATAATGGCAATCAGCCCCAGCATTTT	CAICSGDNGNQPQHF
TRBJ2-1	few	TRBV3-1	-	TGTGCCAGCAGCCAAAAACAGATCCATGAGCAGTTCTTC	CASSQKQIHEQFF
TRBJ2-4	-	TRBV7-2	-	TGTGCCAGCAGCCCTGGGGGGTCAGGCAAAAACATTCAGTACTTC	CASSPGGSGKNIQYF
TRBJ1-1	-	TRBV4-1	TRBD1	TGCGCCAGCAGCCAAGAGGGACAGCTGAACACTGAAGCTTTCTTT	CASSQEGQLNTEAFF
TRBJ1-4	-	TRBV27	-	TGTGCCAGCAGTTGGAGAGGGAAGGATGAAAAACTGTTTTTT	CASSWRGKDEKLFF
TRBJ2-5	-	TRBV9	TRBD2	TGTGCCAGCAGCGTAGGTCTAGCGGAGGTACAAGAGACCCAGTACTTC	CASSVGLAEVQETQYF
TRBJ2-1	-	TRBV4-2	TRBD2	TGTGCCAGCAGCCAGCGAGCGGGGGCCCGTTACAATGAGCAGTTCTTC	CASSQRAGARYNEQFF
TRBJ2-7	-	TRBV5-1	TRBD1	TGCGCCAGCAGCCAAATCACAGGGGGCGAGCAGTACTTC	CASSQITGGEQYF
TRBJ2-3	-	TRBV9	TRBD2	TGTGCCAGCAGCGGGGCCTTGGCGGGGGGGTCTAGCACAGATACGCAGTATTTT	CASSGALAGGSSTDTQYF
TRBJ2-7	-	TRBV30	-	TGTGCGGCGATGGGACCCTACGAGCAGTACTTC	CAAMGPYEQYF
TRBJ2-5	-	TRBV19	-	TGTGCCAGTAGTGTCCAGGGGAAAGTAGAGACCCAGTACTTC	CASSVQGKVETQYF
TRBJ2-5	-	TRBV20-1	-	TGCAGTGCTAGTGGGACATTCTCCTACGGGCAGTACTTC	CSASGTFSYGQYF
TRBJ2-2	few	TRBV15	TRBD2	TGTGCCACCAGCACCACTAGCGGGAAGGCGAACACCGGGGAGCTGTTTTTT	CATSTTSGKANTGELFF
TRBJ2-2	few	TRBV29-1	TRBD1	TGCAGCGTTGTTTTGGGGGACAGGGAAAACACCGGGGAGCTGTTTTTT	CSVVLGDRENTGELFF
TRBJ2-1	few	TRBV5-1	TRBD1	TGCGCCAGCAGCCTGTTGGGACAGGCCTACTCCTACAATGAGCAGTTCTTC	CASSLLGQAYSYNEQFF
TRBJ1-5	-	TRBV7-9	TRBD1	TGTGCCAGCAGCTTAGGAGGGGGCGTAAATCGGCCCCAGCATTTT	CASSLGGGVNRPQHF
TRBJ2-1	few	TRBV6-5	TRBD2	TGTGCCAGCAGTTACCGAAGGACTAGCGGGTACAATGAGCAGTTCTTC	CASSYRRTSGYNEQFF
TRBJ2-5	few	TRBV9	TRBD2	TGTGCCAGCAGCCTCCGGACTAGCGCTTATGAGACCCAGTACTTC	CASSLRTSAYETQYF
TRBJ1-2	few	TRBV15	TRBD1	TGTGCCACCAGCAGTGATTTAGGGACAGGGGGCGCTGAGGGCTACACCTTC	CATSSDLGTGGAEGYTF
TRBJ2-7	-	TRBV12-3/TRBV12-4	-	TGTGCCAGCAGTTTCGGGCAATACAATGAGCAGTACTTC	CASSFGQYNEQYF
TRBJ2-1	-	TRBV11-3	-	TGTGCCAGCAGCTTAGGTTGGAGGGGGCACCGTTATGAGCAGTTCTTC	CASSLGWRGHRYEQFF
TRBJ1-1	few	TRBV6-5	-	TGTGCCAGCAGCAACAGGTACACTGAAGCTTTCTTT	CASSNRYTEAFF
TRBJ1-2	once	TRBV12-3/TRBV12-4	-	TGTGCCAGCAACCCGGGACACAGGTATGGCTACACCTTC	CASNPGHRYGYTF
TRBJ1-2	few	TRBV4-1	-	TGCGCCAGCAGCCAAGATAGGGCGGACTATGGCTACACCTTC	CASSQDRADYGYTF
TRBJ1-2	few	TRBV11-2	-	TGTGCCAGTCCGTCCGGGGGGAAGAATGGCTACACCTTC	CASPSGGKNGYTF
TRBJ1-5	few	TRBV6-6	-	TGTGCCAGCAGTTACTCCGCAGGTGGGGATCAGCCCCAGCATTTT	CASSYSAGGDQPQHF